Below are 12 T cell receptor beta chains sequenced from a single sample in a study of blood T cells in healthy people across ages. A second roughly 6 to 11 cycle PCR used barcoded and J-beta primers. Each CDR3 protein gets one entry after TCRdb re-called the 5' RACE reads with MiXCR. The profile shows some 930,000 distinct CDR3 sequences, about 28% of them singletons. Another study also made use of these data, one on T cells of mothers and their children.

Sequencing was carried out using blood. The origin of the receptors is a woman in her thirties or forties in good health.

The CDR3 region is CASSVAEGGGTDTQYF. DNA for the CDR3: TGTGCCAGCAGCGTAGCAGAAGGGGGCGGGACAGATACGCAGTATTTT. The chain employs TRBV9 and TRBJ2-3; 7 bases align to TRBD1. Germline V gene lookup returns CDR1 SGDLS and CDR2 YYNGEE. Trimming cost V 0 bases and J 3 bases; bases outside gene matches: 7. The CDR3 covers 16 residues.

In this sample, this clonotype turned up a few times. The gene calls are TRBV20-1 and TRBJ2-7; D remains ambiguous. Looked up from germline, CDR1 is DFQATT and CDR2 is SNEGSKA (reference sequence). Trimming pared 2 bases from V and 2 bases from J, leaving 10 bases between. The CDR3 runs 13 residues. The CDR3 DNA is TGCAGTGCTAGAATCCCAATTACCTACGAGCAGTACTTC. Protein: CSARIPITYEQYF.

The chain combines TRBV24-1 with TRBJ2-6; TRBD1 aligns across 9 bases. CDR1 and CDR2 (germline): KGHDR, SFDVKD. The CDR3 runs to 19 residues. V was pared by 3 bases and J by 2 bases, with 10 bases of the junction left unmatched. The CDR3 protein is CATSDQAGTGRPGANVLTF. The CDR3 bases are TGTGCCACCAGTGATCAGGCCGGGACAGGGAGGCCTGGGGCCAACGTCCTGACTTTC.

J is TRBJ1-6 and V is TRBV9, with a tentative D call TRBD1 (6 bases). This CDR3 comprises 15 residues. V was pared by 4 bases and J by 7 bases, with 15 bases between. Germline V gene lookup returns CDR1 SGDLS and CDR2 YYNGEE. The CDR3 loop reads CASSYEGGFNSPLHF. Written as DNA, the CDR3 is TGTGCCAGCAGCTACGAGGGGGGGTTCAATTCACCCCTCCACTTT.

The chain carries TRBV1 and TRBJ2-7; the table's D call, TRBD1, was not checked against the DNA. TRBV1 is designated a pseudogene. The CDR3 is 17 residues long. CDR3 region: CTSSQDRGTTAHYEQYF. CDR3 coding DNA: TGCACCAGCAGCCAAGATCGGGGGACAACGGCCCACTACGAGCAGTACTTC.

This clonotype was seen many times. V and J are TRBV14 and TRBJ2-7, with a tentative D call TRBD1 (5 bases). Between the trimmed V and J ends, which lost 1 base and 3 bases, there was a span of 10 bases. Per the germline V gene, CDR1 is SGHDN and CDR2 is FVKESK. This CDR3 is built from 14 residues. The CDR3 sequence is CASSQGQLNYEQYF. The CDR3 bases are TGTGCCAGCAGCCAAGGACAGCTGAACTACGAGCAGTACTTC. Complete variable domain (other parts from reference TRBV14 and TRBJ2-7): EAGVTQFPSHSVIEKGQTVTLRCDPISGHDNLYWYRRVMGKEIKFLLHFVKESKQDESGMPNNRFLAERTGGTYSTLKVQPAELEDSGVYFCASSQGQLNYEQYFGPGTRLTVT.

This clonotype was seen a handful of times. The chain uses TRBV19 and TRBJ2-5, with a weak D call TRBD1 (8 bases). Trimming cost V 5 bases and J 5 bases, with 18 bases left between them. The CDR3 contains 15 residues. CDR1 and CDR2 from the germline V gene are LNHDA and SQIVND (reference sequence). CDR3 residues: CASSVNGQGGETQYF. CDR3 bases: TGTGCCAGTAGTGTCAACGGACAGGGAGGGGAGACCCAGTACTTC.

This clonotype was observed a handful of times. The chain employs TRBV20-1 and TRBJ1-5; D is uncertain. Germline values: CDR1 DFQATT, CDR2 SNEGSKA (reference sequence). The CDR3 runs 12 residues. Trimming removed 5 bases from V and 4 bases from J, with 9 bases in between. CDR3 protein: CSAPSGNQPQHF. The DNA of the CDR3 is TGCAGTGCTCCCTCGGGGAATCAGCCCCAGCATTTT.

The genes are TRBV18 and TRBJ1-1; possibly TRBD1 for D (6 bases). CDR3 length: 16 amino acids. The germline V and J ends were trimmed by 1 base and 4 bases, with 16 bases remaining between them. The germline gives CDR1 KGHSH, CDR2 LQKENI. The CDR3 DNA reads TGTGCCAGCTCACCACAATTAGGCAGGGGATCCACTGAAGCTTTCTTT. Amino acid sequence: CASSPQLGRGSTEAFF. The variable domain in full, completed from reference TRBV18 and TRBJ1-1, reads NAGVMQNPRHLVRRRGQEARLRCSPMKGHSHVYWYRQLPEEGLKFMVYLQKENIIDESGMPKERFSAEFPKEGPSILRIQQVVRGDSAAYFCASSPQLGRGSTEAFFGQGTRLTVV.

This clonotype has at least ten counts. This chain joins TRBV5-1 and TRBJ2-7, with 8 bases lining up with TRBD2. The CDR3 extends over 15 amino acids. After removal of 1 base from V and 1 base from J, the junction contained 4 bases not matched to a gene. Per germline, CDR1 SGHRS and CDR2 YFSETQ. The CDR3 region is CASSLLASGSYEQYF. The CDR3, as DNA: TGCGCCAGCAGCTTGTTGGCTAGCGGGTCCTACGAGCAGTACTTC.

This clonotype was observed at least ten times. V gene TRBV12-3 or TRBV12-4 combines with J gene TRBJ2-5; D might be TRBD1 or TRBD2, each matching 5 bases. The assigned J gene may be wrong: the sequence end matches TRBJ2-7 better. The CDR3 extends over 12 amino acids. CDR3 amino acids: CASSFSRGEQYF. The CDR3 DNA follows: TGTGCCAGCAGTTTTTCGAGGGGCGAGCAGTACTTC.

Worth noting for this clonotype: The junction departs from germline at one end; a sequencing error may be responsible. CDR3 residues: CASSLELVSYNEQFF. CDR3 sequence (DNA): TGTGCTAGCAGCTTAGAACTAGTCTCCTACAATGAGCAGTTCTTC. The chain recombines TRBV7-7 with TRBJ2-1, with a weak D call TRBD2 (5 bases). The CDR3 loop spans 15 amino acids. From germline, CDR1 is SSHAT and CDR2 FNYEAQ (reference sequence).